This T cell receptor beta chain emerged from a study of blood T cell repertoires in COVID-19. The CDR3 is 13 residues long. V lost 2 bases and J 8 bases, leaving 10 bases between the germline ends. CDR1 SGHKS and CDR2 YYEKEE come from the germline V gene (reference sequence). Some clones are missing from TCRdb's copy, which holds only in-frame ones; the method was immunoSEQ multiplex PCR. In the table there are 110,000 to 150,000 clones, 75% to 90% of which are singletons. This clonotype originated in a woman in her sixties or seventies with active COVID-19. Sequencing used peripheral blood. The chain couples TRBV5-5 to TRBJ1-4; D unclear. The CDR3: CASSFASREKLFF. The CDR3 coding sequence is TGTGCCAGCAGCTTCGCTTCCCGGGAAAAACTGTTTTTT.